One T cell receptor (beta chain) is described in this entry. This sample is part of a study of T cell changes during pregnancy in multiple sclerosis. The data were produced by immunoSEQ multiplex PCR, yet TCRdb's version contains in-frame clones alone and is incomplete. The repertoire holds 50,000 or so clones, 80% to 95% seen once, with around 0.53% in the top ten. Germline loops: CDR1 SEHNR, CDR2 FQNEAQ (reference sequence). This CDR3 region has 18 residues. The V segment lost 2 bases and the J segment 6 bases; nucleotides outside the gene matches: 11. This sample comprised CD4+ T cells from peripheral blood mononuclear cells, obtained after pregnancy. The chain has TRBV7-9 and TRBJ2-2; 11 bases are shared with TRBD1. The clonotype originates from a female donor with multiple sclerosis, enrolled in a pregnancy study. CDR3 bases: TGTGCCAGCAGCTTATCCGTTTGGACAGGGGGCTTTGCCGGGGAGCTGTTTTTT. Translation gives CASSLSVWTGGFAGELFF.